The 27 T cell receptor beta chains below come from one sample, sequenced in a study of T cells of healthy individuals (dated by TCRdb to the late 2010s). The library was prepared using 5' RACE. The instrument was an Illumina MiSeq. TCRdb applied fastp at Q25 and MiXCR to the public reads, then kept only in-frame beta chains. Every entry covers one CDR3 protein and lists the most common genes and DNA from its rows. Within this sample are around 63,000 distinct CDR3 sequences, with under 20% of them counted one time only. The biggest ten clones account for approximately 4.7% of the sample. The receptors shown here come from a human donor in good health.

This clonotype was recorded at least ten times. The V and J genes are TRBV9 and TRBJ1-2, with TRBD1 as a possible D gene (5 bases). This CDR3 spans 17 amino acids. V was trimmed by 0 bases and J by 4 bases, leaving 19 bases between them. Per the germline V gene, CDR1 is SGDLS and CDR2 is YYNGEE. CDR3 sequence: CASSVDSGGEDSYGYTF. DNA for the CDR3: TGTGCCAGCAGCGTAGATTCAGGCGGGGAAGACAGCTATGGCTACACCTTC.

The J gene is TRBJ2-3, the V gene TRBV5-1; D unresolved. V dropped 5 bases and J dropped 2 bases, with 15 bases sitting between them. In germline, CDR1 is SGHRS, CDR2 YFSETQ. This CDR3 is 15 amino acids long. CDR3 residues: CASRLGRLVTDTQYF. CDR3 coding DNA: TGCGCCAGCAGATTAGGACGGCTAGTCACAGATACGCAGTATTTT.

This clonotype was seen repeatedly, ten times or more. This chain joins TRBV10-3 and TRBJ2-1, with 8 bases aligning to TRBD1. In germline, CDR1 is ENHRY, CDR2 SYGVKD. CDR3 length equals 16 residues. J was trimmed by 1 base and V by 2 bases; bases with no gene match: 4. CDR3 protein: CAISETDRASYNEQFF. CDR3 nucleotide sequence: TGTGCCATCAGTGAGACGGACAGGGCGTCCTACAATGAGCAGTTCTTC.

In the case of this clonotype: Compared with germline, one end of the junction differs, possibly owing to a read error. This sequence joins TRBV7-9 and TRBJ2-1, with D possibly TRBD2 on 6 matching bases. The CDR3 sequence is 16 residues long. In germline, CDR1 is SEHNR, CDR2 FQNEAQ (reference sequence). In DNA form, the CDR3 reads TGCGCCAGCAGCCCCAACGCGGCTAGCGCCGGCAATGAGCAGTTCTTC. As protein: CASSPNAASAGNEQFF.

In its sample, this clonotype was seen many times. The chain combines TRBV2 with TRBJ1-1; unclear D gene. The CDR3 length is 13 residues. Germline V lookup: CDR1 SNHLY, CDR2 FYNNEI. V shed 7 bases and J shed 0 bases, with 9 bases lying between them. The CDR3 spells CASINNLNTEAFF. The CDR3, as DNA: TGTGCCAGCATAAATAATTTGAACACTGAAGCTTTCTTT.

This clonotype was found many times. The CDR3 DNA reads TGTGCCAGCAGGGGGGGCGAATCTGAGCAGTTCTTC. Translation: CASRGGESEQFF. This chain links TRBV7-3 with TRBJ2-1; the D gene could be TRBD1 or TRBD2 (6 bases each). The CDR3 is 12 amino acids. Trimming took off 6 bases at V and 9 bases at J, with 12 bases between the two ends. Germline values: CDR1 SGHTA, CDR2 FQGTGA.

This clonotype appeared many times. The V call is TRBV19, the J call TRBJ2-1; 8 nucleotides match TRBD2. Per the germline V gene, CDR1 is LNHDA and CDR2 is SQIVND (reference sequence). The V segment lost 5 bases and the J segment 7 bases; nucleotides outside the gene matches: 10. The CDR3 sequence is 15 residues long. As DNA, the CDR3 is TGTGCCAGTAGTGGTTCGAGCGGGAGAGGGAATGAGCAGTTCTTC. Translation: CASSGSSGRGNEQFF.

The chain combines TRBV6-5 with TRBJ1-5; TRBD1 is a possible D gene (5 bases). The V and J ends lost 5 bases and 5 bases respectively, with 10 bases between them. Germline CDR1 MNHEY, CDR2 SVGAGI. The CDR3 length is 13 residues. CDR3 protein: CASSEQVDQPQHF. As DNA, the CDR3 is TGTGCCAGCAGTGAACAGGTCGATCAGCCCCAGCATTTT.

This clonotype was seen ten or more times. The chain carries TRBV7-2 and TRBJ2-7; D possibly matches TRBD1 or TRBD2 (5 bases each). V lost 5 bases and J lost 7, with 15 bases in between. Germline values: CDR1 SGHTA, CDR2 FQGNSA. This CDR3 has 13 residues. The CDR3 DNA follows: TGTGCCAGCAGCAATCCGGGGCTTGGGGAGCAGTACTTC. Encoded protein: CASSNPGLGEQYF.

This clonotype has ten or more counts. The chain employs TRBV24-1 and TRBJ1-2, with TRBD1 matching over 7 bases. This CDR3 contains 15 residues. Germline V lookup: CDR1 KGHDR, CDR2 SFDVKD. V shed 5 bases, J shed 0 bases, and the junction held 5 bases outside the gene matches. CDR3 DNA: TGTGCCACCAGTGCCGCCGGGACAGCTAACTATGGCTACACCTTC. It codes for CATSAAGTANYGYTF.

This clonotype was seen many times. The CDR3 coding sequence is TGTGCCAGTAGTCTTGGACAGGGGGCGCAGAATGAGCAGTTCTTC. Its protein product is CASSLGQGAQNEQFF. This chain connects TRBV19 to TRBJ2-1; the match to TRBD1 covers 11 bases. V dropped 5 bases and J dropped 7; count of bases not matched to a gene: 7. CDR3 size: 15 residues. CDR1 and CDR2 from the germline V gene are LNHDA and SQIVND (reference sequence).

This clonotype was counted at least ten times. This sequence joins TRBV4-1 and TRBJ2-3, with D possibly being TRBD2 (5 bases). Per germline, CDR1 MGHRA and CDR2 YSYEKL. This CDR3 has 15 residues. V gave up 1 base and J gave up 2 bases, with 10 bases separating them. In nucleotides, the CDR3 is TGCGCCAGCAGCCAAGTTGTCGGACTCACAGATACGCAGTATTTT. Amino acids: CASSQVVGLTDTQYF.

This clonotype came up many times. The gene calls are TRBV9 and TRBJ1-2; D uncertain. Trimming took 4 bases from V and 4 from J, leaving 5 bases between them. The germline V gene has CDR1 SGDLS and CDR2 YYNGEE. This CDR3 spans 11 amino acids. The CDR3 DNA follows: TGTGCCAGCAGCCAAGGCTATGGCTACACCTTC. It translates to CASSQGYGYTF.

This clonotype was detected many times. In DNA, the CDR3 is TGCAGTGCTAGGACTAGCGGGACGAGTGAGCAGTTCTTC. Its protein is CSARTSGTSEQFF. The chain combines TRBV20-1 with TRBJ2-1, with TRBD2 matching 11 bases. This CDR3 is 13 amino acids long. Germline assignment: CDR1 DFQATT and CDR2 SNEGSKA (reference sequence). After removal of 3 bases from V and 9 bases from J, the junction contained 4 bases not matched to a gene.

V usage is TRBV27 and J usage is TRBJ2-1, with D possibly matching TRBD2 (5 bases). Germline CDR1 and CDR2: MNHEY and SMNVEV (reference sequence). Deletions cut 4 bases from V and 7 bases from J, with 11 bases between. The CDR3 runs 13 residues. As DNA, the CDR3 is TGTGCCAGCAGTTCCGAGGGCCCAAATGAGCAGTTCTTC. This encodes CASSSEGPNEQFF.

This chain links TRBV5-1 with TRBJ2-2; 7 bases fit TRBD2. V shed 4 bases and J 5 bases; nucleotides not matched to a gene: 8. CDR3 length: 15 amino acids. Germline values: CDR1 SGHRS, CDR2 YFSETQ. The DNA for the CDR3 is TGCGCCAGCAGCCTCGGGACTATCGAGACCGGGGAGCTGTTTTTT. Translation gives CASSLGTIETGELFF.

The V gene is TRBV5-1, the J gene TRBJ2-2; 8 nucleotides agree with TRBD2. J gave up 1 base and V 3 bases, and 5 bases lay outside the gene matches. The CDR3 is made up of 16 amino acids. CDR1 is SGHRS and CDR2 is YFSETQ in the germline V gene. The DNA of the CDR3 is TGCGCCAGCAGCTCAGGACTAGCTCAGAACACCGGGGAGCTGTTTTTT. It is translated as CASSSGLAQNTGELFF. The whole variable domain, remainder taken from reference TRBV5-1 and TRBJ2-2, is KAGVTQTPRYLIKTRGQQVTLSCSPISGHRSVSWYQQTPGQGLQFLFEYFSETQRNKGNFPGRFSGRQFSNSRSEMNVSTLELGDSALYLCASSSGLAQNTGELFFGEGSRLTVL.

This clonotype has only a few counts. The gene calls are TRBV28 and TRBJ2-7; 9 bases fit TRBD2. This CDR3 is built from 15 residues. V lost 3 bases to trimming and J lost 4 bases; unmatched junction nucleotides: 7. Germline V gene data show CDR1 as MDHEN and CDR2 as SYDVKM. DNA for the CDR3: TGTGCCAGCAGTTTGAGCGGGGGGCAGATATACGAGCAGTACTTC. Amino acids: CASSLSGGQIYEQYF.

This clonotype was seen at least ten times. The rearrangement uses TRBV7-9 and TRBJ2-3, with D possibly matching TRBD2 (5 bases). Trimming left V 4 bases short and J 4 bases short, with 15 bases between. The germline CDR1 and CDR2 sequences are SEHNR and FQNEAQ (reference sequence). The CDR3 is made up of 15 amino acids. The CDR3 reads CASSSPGSRADTQYF. In DNA, the CDR3 is TGTGCCAGCAGCTCTCCGGGATCGAGGGCAGATACGCAGTATTTT.

This clonotype was counted once. With a much larger clone just one base away, this may be a read error. The chain carries TRBV5-1 and TRBJ1-1; D is unresolved. The CDR3 is 11 amino acids. Per the germline V gene, CDR1 is SGHRS and CDR2 is YFSETQ. V was shortened by 4 bases and J by 7 bases, with 8 bases between the two germline ends. DNA for the CDR3: TGCGCCAGCAGCCGACAATGTGAAGCTTTCTTT. It translates to CASSRQCEAFF.

The gene calls are TRBV6-6 and TRBJ2-7, with 7 bases lining up with TRBD1. Looked up from germline, CDR1 is MNHNY and CDR2 is SVGAGI (reference sequence). There are 12 residues in the CDR3. The V gene end was trimmed by 2 bases and the J gene end by 5 bases; junction bases not matched to a gene: 0. CDR3 protein: CASSYRGHEQYF. In nucleotides, the CDR3 is TGTGCCAGCAGTTACAGGGGGCACGAGCAGTACTTC.

With regard to this clonotype: Its ends do not fully match the called genes, so a read error is possible. The chain uses TRBV20-1 and TRBJ1-2; the D is unclear. Germline assignment: CDR1 DFQATT and CDR2 SNEGSKA (reference sequence). The CDR3 spans 12 residues. The CDR3: CSARGQLYGYTF. The DNA of the CDR3 is TGCAGTGCCAGAGGTCAGCTCTATGGCTACACCTTC.

A few counts support this clonotype. The chain has TRBV2 and TRBJ1-6; 7 bases agree with TRBD1. J was trimmed by 13 bases and V by 7 bases; bases with no gene match: 10. Germline V gene data show CDR1 as SNHLY and CDR2 as FYNNEI. The CDR3 totals 13 residues. CDR3: CASIPDRLAPLHF. CDR3 coding DNA: TGTGCCAGCATCCCGGACAGGTTGGCGCCCCTCCACTTT.

This clonotype was detected only once. The V gene is TRBV12-3 or TRBV12-4, the J gene TRBJ1-1; D is unclear. The CDR3 extends over 12 amino acids. The germline V and J ends were trimmed by 7 bases and 5 bases, with 11 bases remaining between them. In nucleotides, the CDR3 is TGTGCCAGCACCGACGACGGAACTGAAGCTTTCTTT. This codes for CASTDDGTEAFF.

This clonotype came up a few times. V gene TRBV11-2 combines with J gene TRBJ1-1; maybe TRBD1 (6 bases). This CDR3 has 16 residues. V lost 3 bases and J 2 bases, leaving 16 bases between the germline ends. Germline CDR1 SGHAT, CDR2 FQNNGV. The CDR3 is CASSFPRQVRNTEAFF. The CDR3, as DNA: TGTGCCAGCAGCTTCCCGCGACAGGTTAGAAACACTGAAGCTTTCTTT.

The sample holds a few counts of this clonotype. The chain couples TRBV5-6 to TRBJ2-2; no definite D call. Trimming cost V 7 bases and J 1 base, with 11 bases left between them. The CDR3 covers 14 residues. Germline values: CDR1 SGHDT, CDR2 YYEEEE. The CDR3 loop is CASLPAWNTGELFF. For the CDR3, the DNA is TGTGCCAGCCTCCCGGCATGGAACACCGGGGAGCTGTTTTTT.

V usage is TRBV19 and J usage is TRBJ2-7; 9 bases line up with TRBD2. The CDR3 totals 15 residues. Germline-derived CDR1 and CDR2 are LNHDA and SQIVND (reference sequence). After removal of 1 base from V and 2 bases from J, the junction contained 3 bases not matched to a gene. The DNA of the CDR3 is TGTGCCAGTAGTATAGGTGGCGGGGGGGCCTACGAGCAGTACTTC. As protein: CASSIGGGGAYEQYF. The full variable domain, completed using reference TRBV19 and TRBJ2-7, is DGGITQSPKYLFRKEGQNVTLSCEQNLNHDAMYWYRQDPGQGLRLIYYSQIVNDFQKGDIAEGYSVSREKKESFPLTVTSAQKNPTAFYLCASSIGGGGAYEQYFGPGTRLTVT.